The T cell receptor beta chain described here comes from a study of PD-L1 blockade in urothelial cancer. The overall study: The patients' atezolizumab therapy, 1,200 mg intravenously every 3 weeks, started at some point between 2014 and 2016.

This clone occurred once. The data were produced by immunoSEQ multiplex PCR, yet TCRdb's version contains in-frame clones alone and is incomplete. In the table there are tens of thousands of clones, more than 65% of which are singletons. The V gene lost 4 bases and the J gene lost 2 bases, with 10 bases spanning the gap. This CDR3 is built from 15 residues. Germline values: CDR1 SGHKS, CDR2 YYEKEE (reference sequence). Patients' cancers were locally advanced or metastatic urothelial carcinomas. The number of samples from each patient was between 1 and 8, taken pretreatment and on-treatment. The chain employs TRBV5-5 and TRBJ2-6; D unresolved. The clonotype originates from a man aged 65 to 79 with urothelial cancer. The source was PBMCs, collected around atezolizumab (anti-PD-L1) treatment. The CDR3, as DNA: TGTGCCAGCAGCCTCCTCAGTGCTGGGGCCAACGTCCTGACTTTC. Protein: CASSLLSAGANVLTF.